These 25 T cell receptor beta chains were all obtained from the same sample, sequenced in a study of type 1 regulatory T cells. MiXCR, applied by TCRdb to the reads, yields one record per CDR3 protein. The sample yields some 89,000 distinct CDR3 sequences, about a third seen once. The specimen was CD4+ T cells, either the whole sample or a sorted fraction (not recorded which). The receptors originated from a human donor in good health.

The rearrangement links TRBV29-1 to TRBJ1-4; D is perhaps TRBD1 (5 bases). Germline CDR1 is SQVTM and CDR2 is ANQGSEA. Trimming shortened V by 5 bases and J by 5 bases, and 15 bases separated the two germline ends. This CDR3 comprises 14 residues. The CDR3 sequence: CSVTSDGANEKLFF. The DNA for the CDR3 is TGCAGCGTTACTTCTGACGGGGCGAATGAAAAACTGTTTTTT. Combining the CDR3 with reference TRBV29-1 and TRBJ1-4 gives the whole variable domain SAVISQKPSRDICQRGTSLTIQCQVDSQVTMMFWYRQQPGQSLTLIATANQGSEATYESGFVIDKFPISRPNLTFSTLTVSNMSPEDSSIYLCSVTSDGANEKLFFGSGTQLSVL.

This chain connects TRBV4-2 to TRBJ2-7; possible D gene TRBD2, 6 bases. The CDR3 is 16 residues long. With 0 bases removed from V and 1 base from J, the gap between germline ends came to 13 bases. In germline, CDR1 is LGHNA, CDR2 YNFKEQ. Here the CDR3 DNA reads TGTGCCAGCAGCCAAGAAGGAGGGAGAGGATCCTACGAGCAGTACTTC. The encoded protein is CASSQEGGRGSYEQYF.

V and J are TRBV7-2 and TRBJ2-7, with a possible D match to TRBD1 (5 bases). Germline V lookup: CDR1 SGHTA, CDR2 FQGNSA. The V end lost 3 bases, the J end lost 2 bases, and 8 bases lay between the germline ends. This CDR3 is built from 13 residues. CDR3 amino acids: CASSFRTPYEQYF. The CDR3 DNA sequence: TGTGCCAGCAGCTTTAGGACACCCTACGAGCAGTACTTC.

This clonotype was seen a few times. The chain has TRBV28 and TRBJ2-7; 10 bases are shared with TRBD2. The CDR3 covers 16 residues. Germline CDR1 and CDR2: MDHEN and SYDVKM. The ends lost 6 bases at V and 0 bases at J; junction bases unmatched: 8. The CDR3 DNA follows: TGTGCCAGCAGCTCCTGGACTAGCGGATTCTCCTACGAGCAGTACTTC. Its protein is CASSSWTSGFSYEQYF.

The genes are TRBV27 and TRBJ2-7, with D unclear. Germline-derived CDR1 and CDR2 are MNHEY and SMNVEV (reference sequence). The CDR3 covers 14 residues. The ends were cut back, 2 bases at V and 0 bases at J, with 8 bases in the middle. The CDR3 is CASSLRSLSYEQYF. The CDR3 bases are TGTGCCAGCAGTTTAAGGTCACTCTCCTACGAGCAGTACTTC.

This clonotype has just a few counts. The chain employs TRBV18 and TRBJ2-7; 12 bases line up with TRBD2. The CDR3 is made up of 17 amino acids. Germline lookup yields CDR1 KGHSH and CDR2 LQKENI. J was trimmed by 6 bases and V by 6 bases; bases with no gene match: 15. The CDR3 DNA reads TGTGCCAGCTCGCGGACTAGCGGGGATTCTCAACGGATCGAGCAGTACTTC. It specifies CASSRTSGDSQRIEQYF.

This clonotype was counted only a few times. The J gene is TRBJ1-4, the V gene TRBV20-1; no definite D call. The CDR3 is 14 residues long. In germline, CDR1 is DFQATT, CDR2 SNEGSKA (reference sequence). Deletions cut 0 bases from V and 8 bases from J, with 13 bases between. The DNA of the CDR3 is TGCAGTGCTAGAGAGGCGCAGAGGCGGGAAAAACTGTTTTTT. This gives the protein CSAREAQRREKLFF.

This chain joins TRBV5-4 and TRBJ2-3; 11 bases match TRBD1. V was pared by 1 base and J by 4 bases, with 2 bases of the junction left unmatched. Germline V gene lookup returns CDR1 SGHNT and CDR2 YYREEE (reference sequence). This CDR3 spans 15 amino acids. CDR3 loop: CASSLWDRGADTQYF. The CDR3 DNA is TGTGCCAGCAGCTTGTGGGACAGGGGGGCAGATACGCAGTATTTT.

The chain recombines TRBV3-1 with TRBJ2-7; TRBD2 might be the D (5 bases). The CDR3 length is 14 residues. Germline V gene sequence: CDR1 LGHDT, CDR2 YNNKEL (reference sequence). V dropped 4 bases and J dropped 2 bases, with 12 bases sitting between them. CDR3 nucleotide sequence: TGTGCCAGCAGCCTTCGGGATTACCCCTACGAGCAGTACTTC. Its translation is CASSLRDYPYEQYF.

This clonotype was seen only a few times. V usage is TRBV20-1 and J usage is TRBJ1-1; 8 nucleotides match TRBD1. The CDR3 is 13 amino acids. CDR1 and CDR2 (germline): DFQATT, SNEGSKA (reference sequence). Unmatched junction bases numbered 13, after V lost 8 bases and J lost 8 bases. Here the CDR3 DNA reads TGCAGTCTCCTCCCCCTAACAGGGGGGGAAGCTTTCTTT. Translating gives CSLLPLTGGEAFF.

The gene calls are TRBV20-1 and TRBJ1-4; no clear D gene. V was clipped by 0 bases and J by 5 bases, with 13 bases between them. In germline, CDR1 is DFQATT, CDR2 SNEGSKA (reference sequence). The CDR3 spans 15 residues. CDR3 nucleotide sequence: TGCAGTGCTAGAGATATCGGCGGAAAGAATGAAAAACTGTTTTTT. The encoded protein is CSARDIGGKNEKLFF.

The rearrangement uses TRBV24-1 and TRBJ1-3; D unresolved. The length of the CDR3 is 14 residues. CDR1 KGHDR and CDR2 SFDVKD come from the germline V gene. V was cut by 4 bases and J by 6 bases, with 12 bases left in between. The CDR3 sequence: CATSEQGRLNTIYF. CDR3 DNA: TGTGCCACCAGTGAACAAGGACGGTTAAACACCATATATTTT.

The chain is built from TRBV5-6 and TRBJ1-3; 11 bases line up with TRBD1. The V and J ends lost 4 bases and 0 bases, in that order; junction bases with no gene match: 9. There are 18 residues in the CDR3. From germline, CDR1 is SGHDT and CDR2 YYEEEE. The CDR3 bases are TGTGCCAGCAGCCGAAGAGAGGGGACAGGGGGCTCTGGAAACACCATATATTTT. This sequence encodes CASSRREGTGGSGNTIYF.

The chain recombines TRBV12-3 or TRBV12-4 with TRBJ2-7, with a weak D call TRBD2 (5 bases). This CDR3 has 12 amino acids. V lost 5 bases and J lost 4, with 9 bases in between. The CDR3 loop is CASSPSGYEQYF. Here the CDR3 DNA reads TGTGCCAGCAGTCCATCGGGATACGAGCAGTACTTC.

The table lists this clonotype with a few counts. V and J are TRBV3-1 and TRBJ2-7; TRBD2 agrees at 7 bases. CDR1 and CDR2 from the germline V gene are LGHDT and YNNKEL (reference sequence). The CDR3 spans 14 residues. Trimming at V came to 1 base and at J to 2 bases, leaving 2 bases not matched to a gene. CDR3 sequence (DNA): TGTGCCAGCAGCCAAGGGGACTATACCTACGAGCAGTACTTC. Translated: CASSQGDYTYEQYF.

The rearrangement uses TRBV7-2 and TRBJ2-7, with D hard to call. V was shortened by 5 bases and J by 5 bases, with 10 bases between the two germline ends. This CDR3 is built from 12 residues. Germline V lookup: CDR1 SGHTA, CDR2 FQGNSA. The CDR3 loop is CASSPPLHEQYF. CDR3 nucleotide sequence: TGTGCCAGCAGCCCCCCTCTCCACGAGCAGTACTTC.

This clonotype has just a few counts. The V and J genes are TRBV10-3 and TRBJ2-7; tentatively, D is TRBD2 (6 bases). The CDR3 is made up of 12 amino acids. Germline V gene lookup returns CDR1 ENHRY and CDR2 SYGVKD. V gave up 3 bases and J gave up 3 bases, with 6 bases separating them. In DNA form, the CDR3 reads TGTGCCATCAGTGACGGGGGCTACGAGCAGTACTTC. Its translation: CAISDGGYEQYF.

In its sample, this clonotype was seen a few times. The genes are TRBV20-1 and TRBJ2-2; 7 bases map to TRBD2. The CDR3 extends over 14 amino acids. Germline lookup yields CDR1 DFQATT and CDR2 SNEGSKA (reference sequence). The V and J ends lost 6 bases and 0 bases, in that order; junction bases with no gene match: 4. The CDR3 is CSASLAANTGELFF. CDR3 bases: TGCAGTGCCTCCCTAGCGGCGAACACCGGGGAGCTGTTTTTT.

For the CDR3, the DNA is TGTGCCAGCAGCTTAGTTAGAGTCAGGGGAGGGAGGGTCGAGCAGTACTTC. It translates to CASSLVRVRGGRVEQYF. The J gene is TRBJ2-7, the V gene TRBV7-2; a possible D gene is TRBD2 (7 bases). The CDR3 consists of 17 residues. CDR1 and CDR2 (germline): SGHTA, FQGNSA. The V end was cut by 1 base, the J end by 6 bases, with 22 bases between.

This chain links TRBV12-3 or TRBV12-4 with TRBJ2-7; 7 bases fit TRBD2. The J segment lost 3 bases and the V segment lost 5 bases, leaving 10 bases of the junction unmatched. The CDR3 runs 15 residues. CDR3 sequence (DNA): TGTGCCAGCAGTCCGAACGCGGGGGTGGGCTACGAGCAGTACTTC. The encoded protein is CASSPNAGVGYEQYF.

This clonotype has at least ten counts. CDR3 DNA: TGCAGTGCCCGCCTTAGCGGGAGGGCCGCTTACGAGCAGTACTTC. Protein sequence: CSARLSGRAAYEQYF. This chain uses TRBV20-1 with TRBJ2-7; 11 bases are a match to TRBD2. Per the germline V gene, CDR1 is DFQATT and CDR2 is SNEGSKA (reference sequence). Trimming took 6 bases from V and 4 from J; bases not matched to a gene: 11. The length of the CDR3 is 15 residues.

In this sample, this clonotype turned up a few times. The V gene is TRBV5-1, the J gene TRBJ2-3; no clear D. CDR3 size: 14 residues. V gave up 5 bases and J gave up 1 base, with 11 bases separating them. CDR1 is SGHRS and CDR2 is YFSETQ in the germline V gene. CDR3 region: CASRAGFGTDTQYF. CDR3 nucleotide sequence: TGCGCCAGCAGGGCAGGTTTTGGCACAGATACGCAGTATTTT.

The V call is TRBV12-3 or TRBV12-4, the J call TRBJ2-3; 13 positions match TRBD2. This CDR3 region has 16 residues. V dropped 4 bases and J dropped 6; count of bases not matched to a gene: 7. The CDR3 spells CASSWAGLAGVDTQYF. CDR3 DNA: TGTGCCAGCAGTTGGGCTGGACTAGCGGGAGTTGATACGCAGTATTTT.

This clonotype came up once. A read error may account for a junction end that differs from germline. The J gene is TRBJ2-7, the V gene TRBV30; possible D gene TRBD1, 6 bases. This CDR3 is built from 14 residues. Germline CDR1 GTSNPN, CDR2 SVGIG (reference sequence). CDR3 in DNA: TGTGCCTGGAGTGGTTGGGACACAGCCTACGAGCGGTACTTC. Protein sequence: CAWSGWDTAYERYF.

The rearrangement uses TRBV7-2 and TRBJ1-1, with D unclear. CDR1 SGHTA and CDR2 FQGNSA come from the germline V gene. The ends were cut back, 2 bases at V and 0 bases at J, with 7 bases in the middle. The CDR3 runs 14 residues. CDR3 loop: CASSLRLLNTEAFF. CDR3 bases: TGTGCCAGCAGCTTAAGGCTACTGAACACTGAAGCTTTCTTT.